The entry that follows covers one T cell receptor beta chain sequence. Its antigen is still unknown. The PCR made use of 60 Vbeta and 13 Jbeta primers. Produced via immunoSEQ multiplex PCR; TCRdb's table is partial and in-frame only. The profile covers about 250,000 clones, with about nine tenths appearing a single time and roughly 1.5% taken by the ten largest. The data stem from a study of cytomegalovirus exposure and HLA in healthy donors. Study-level results: Excluded: some indistinguishable V segments such as TRBV6-2 and TRBV6-3. In a later analysis, HLA-associated beta chains showed higher expansion and lower generation probabilities than comparable chains.

The V segment lost 9 bases and the J segment 3 bases; nucleotides outside the gene matches: 1. The CDR3 loop spans 14 amino acids. The germline V gene has CDR1 LNHDA and CDR2 SQIVND (reference sequence). The TCR sequence derives from a girl aged 2 to 10 in good health and CMV-seronegative. This chain connects TRBV19 to TRBJ2-2; 13 nucleotides align to TRBD2. The sample consisted of PBMCs. CDR3 protein: CASGLAGDTGELFF. The CDR3 bases are TGTGCCAGCGGACTAGCGGGAGACACCGGGGAGCTGTTTTTT.